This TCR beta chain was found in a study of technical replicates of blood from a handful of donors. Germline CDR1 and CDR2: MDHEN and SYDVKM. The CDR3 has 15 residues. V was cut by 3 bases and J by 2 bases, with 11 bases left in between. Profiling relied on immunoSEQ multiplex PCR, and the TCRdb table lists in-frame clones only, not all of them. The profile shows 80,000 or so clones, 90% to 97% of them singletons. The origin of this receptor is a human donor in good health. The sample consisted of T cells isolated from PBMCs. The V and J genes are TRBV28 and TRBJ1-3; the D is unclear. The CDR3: CASSLEAETGNTIYF. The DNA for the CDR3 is TGTGCCAGCAGTTTGGAGGCAGAGACTGGAAACACCATATATTTT. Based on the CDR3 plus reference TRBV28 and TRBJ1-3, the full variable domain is DVKVTQSSRYLVKRTGEKVFLECVQDMDHENMFWYRQDPGLGLRLIYFSYDVKMKEKGDIPEGYSVSREKKERFSLILESASTNQTSMYLCASSLEAETGNTIYFGEGSWLTVV.